These 26 T cell receptor beta chains share one sample of origin, sequenced in a study of T cell responses to AZD1222 COVID-19 vaccine. Sequencing used immunoSEQ multiplex PCR; TCRdb keeps in-frame clones, though not all of them. This sample yields more than 90,000 clones, of which about 90% are seen a single time; about 10% belongs to the top ten. The specimen comprised peripheral blood, sampled 28 days after the second AZD1222 dose. These receptors all come from an adult who received the AZD1222 COVID-19 vaccine.

The CDR3, as DNA: TGTGCCACTGGGGACAGGGGTGGGAATTCACCCCTCCACTTT. This gives the protein CATGDRGGNSPLHF. The chain combines TRBV28 with TRBJ1-6; 10 bases are shared with TRBD1. Germline V gene sequence: CDR1 MDHEN, CDR2 SYDVKM. The CDR3 totals 14 residues. The ends lost 10 bases at V and 7 bases at J; junction bases unmatched: 7.

The chain links TRBV10-3 to TRBJ1-3; D may be TRBD1 (5 bases). The CDR3 contains 18 residues. V lost 6 bases to trimming and J lost 0 bases, with 21 bases between them. Germline V CDR1 and CDR2: ENHRY, SYGVKD. The CDR3 is CAIRGTQPGRDSGNTIYF. The CDR3 DNA is TGTGCCATCAGAGGGACCCAGCCGGGACGGGACTCTGGAAACACCATATATTTT.

The genes are TRBV27 and TRBJ1-6; the match to TRBD1 covers 9 bases. The germline gives CDR1 MNHEY, CDR2 SMNVEV (reference sequence). J gave up 6 bases and V 6 bases, and 21 bases lay outside the gene matches. The CDR3 runs 20 residues. Here the CDR3 reads CASSYSTPKPGQGLNSPLHF. CDR3 nucleotide sequence: TGTGCCAGCAGCTACTCGACTCCCAAACCGGGACAGGGTCTTAATTCACCCCTCCACTTT.

The rearrangement uses TRBV5-4 and TRBJ1-3, with D possibly TRBD1 on 6 matching bases. Trimming took off 4 bases at V and 5 bases at J, with 7 bases between the two ends. The CDR3 has 12 residues. Germline-derived CDR1 and CDR2 are SGHNT and YYREEE (reference sequence). The CDR3 DNA reads TGTGCCAGCAGCCGGGACAGAAACACCATATATTTT. Encoded protein: CASSRDRNTIYF.

The chain combines TRBV19 with TRBJ1-1; D might be TRBD1 (6 bases). Germline V lookup: CDR1 LNHDA, CDR2 SQIVND (reference sequence). V was shortened by 3 bases and J by 4 bases, with 9 bases between the two germline ends. The CDR3 loop spans 13 amino acids. This chain's CDR3 is CASSILGATEAFF. The CDR3 DNA sequence: TGTGCCAGTAGTATTTTGGGGGCCACTGAAGCTTTCTTT.

This clone was seen once. The V gene is TRBV5-8, the J gene TRBJ2-5, with 10 bases aligning to TRBD1. The CDR3 runs 15 residues. The germline V gene encodes CDR1 SGHTS and CDR2 YDEGEE. V dropped 1 base and J dropped 5; count of bases not matched to a gene: 5. DNA for the CDR3: TGTGCCAGCAGCTTGCGGACAGGGGGGTCGGAGACCCAGTACTTC. Its protein is CASSLRTGGSETQYF.

The V call is TRBV7-2, the J call TRBJ1-2; D is undetermined. V was cut by 1 base and J by 4 bases, with 10 bases left in between. The CDR3 is made up of 14 amino acids. Germline V gene data show CDR1 as SGHTA and CDR2 as FQGNSA. The CDR3: CASSLVVETYGYTF. The CDR3 bases are TGTGCCAGCAGCTTAGTGGTAGAGACCTATGGCTACACCTTC.

The CDR3 loop reads CASSLSETQYF. CDR3 sequence (DNA): TGTGCCAGCAGCTTGTCGGAGACCCAGTACTTC. The gene calls are TRBV5-4 and TRBJ2-5, with unresolved D. V lost 1 base, J lost 5 bases, and 3 bases lay in between. Germline CDR1 and CDR2: SGHNT and YYREEE (reference sequence). This CDR3 has 11 amino acids.

This rearrangement joins TRBV30 to TRBJ1-6, with 8 bases lining up with TRBD1. J was trimmed by 8 bases and V by 3 bases; bases with no gene match: 9. The length of the CDR3 is 15 residues. The germline V gene encodes CDR1 GTSNPN and CDR2 SVGIG (reference sequence). CDR3 amino acids: CAWRALDRGHSPLHF. CDR3 nucleotides: TGTGCCTGGAGAGCCCTCGACAGGGGCCATTCACCCCTCCACTTT.

The rearrangement uses TRBV28 and TRBJ2-5; the match to TRBD2 covers 11 bases. Germline V lookup: CDR1 MDHEN, CDR2 SYDVKM. Trimming cost V 6 bases and J 0 bases; bases outside gene matches: 9. The CDR3 has 17 amino acids. The CDR3 loop reads CASSPTWTSGYQETQYF. In nucleotides, the CDR3 is TGTGCCAGCAGCCCCACATGGACTAGCGGGTACCAAGAGACCCAGTACTTC.

The V gene is TRBV28, the J gene TRBJ2-7; D gene ambiguous. This CDR3 spans 16 amino acids. V was trimmed by 5 bases and J by 0 bases, leaving 17 bases between them. Germline V CDR1 and CDR2: MDHEN, SYDVKM. CDR3 in DNA: TGTGCCAGCAGTAGCCCCGGGCAGAGAGGCTCCTACGAGCAGTACTTC. It yields the protein CASSSPGQRGSYEQYF.

This chain connects TRBV7-3 to TRBJ2-6; D is unclear. CDR3 size: 14 residues. V was trimmed by 3 bases and J by 0 bases, leaving 3 bases between them. CDR1 is SGHTA, CDR2 FQGTGA, per germline. This CDR3 reads CASSFLSGANVLTF. CDR3 bases: TGTGCCAGCAGCTTTCTCTCTGGGGCCAACGTCCTGACTTTC. The complete variable domain, with remaining parts taken from reference TRBV7-3 and TRBJ2-6, reads GAGVSQTPSNKVTEKGKYVELRCDPISGHTALYWYRQSLGQGPEFLIYFQGTGAADDSGLPNDRFFAVRPEGSVSTLKIQRTERGDSAVYLCASSFLSGANVLTFGAGSRLTVL.

The chain combines TRBV2 with TRBJ1-1; 7 bases are a match to TRBD1. The ends lost 6 bases at V and 0 bases at J; junction bases unmatched: 4. CDR3 length: 14 residues. Germline CDR1 SNHLY, CDR2 FYNNEI. The CDR3 spells CASRSTGMNTEAFF. The CDR3 nucleotides read TGTGCCAGCAGATCGACAGGGATGAACACTGAAGCTTTCTTT. The variable domain in full, completed from reference TRBV2 and TRBJ1-1, reads EPEVTQTPSHQVTQMGQEVILRCVPISNHLYFYWYRQILGQKVEFLVSFYNNEISEKSEIFDDQFSVERPDGSNFTLKIRSTKLEDSAMYFCASRSTGMNTEAFFGQGTRLTVV.

V and J are TRBV19 and TRBJ1-5, with no clear D. The germline CDR1 and CDR2 sequences are LNHDA and SQIVND (reference sequence). This CDR3 has 15 amino acids. The V end lost 0 bases, the J end lost 3 bases, and 9 bases lay between the germline ends. CDR3: CASSIELSFNQPQHF. Written as DNA, the CDR3 is TGTGCCAGTAGTATAGAACTCAGCTTCAATCAGCCCCAGCATTTT.

J is TRBJ2-7 and V is TRBV27; 10 bases are shared with TRBD1. This CDR3 contains 15 residues. Germline values: CDR1 MNHEY, CDR2 SMNVEV (reference sequence). V was pared by 8 bases and J by 4 bases, with 11 bases of the junction left unmatched. DNA of the CDR3: TGTGCCAGCGGAACGCCGGGACAGGGGCTTTACGAGCAGTACTTC. Amino acid sequence: CASGTPGQGLYEQYF.

CDR3 DNA sequence: TGTGCCAGCAGCCCTACTAGATTCGATGAGCAGTTCTTC. As protein: CASSPTRFDEQFF. The chain recombines TRBV7-9 with TRBJ2-1, with a weak D call TRBD2 (5 bases). The germline V gene has CDR1 SEHNR and CDR2 FQNEAQ (reference sequence). This CDR3 is built from 13 residues. The germline V and J ends were trimmed by 5 bases and 8 bases, with 13 bases remaining between them.

The chain employs TRBV7-9 and TRBJ2-2; 10 nucleotides align to TRBD2. V was clipped by 4 bases and J by 4 bases; unmatched bases: 6. This CDR3 is 16 amino acids long. Per germline, CDR1 SEHNR and CDR2 FQNEAQ (reference sequence). CDR3 residues: CASSYLGLALTGELFF. CDR3 coding DNA: TGTGCCAGCAGCTACCTGGGACTAGCGCTCACCGGGGAGCTGTTTTTT. Looking up the rest from reference TRBV7-9 and TRBJ2-2 gives the full variable domain: DTGVSQNPRHKITKRGQNVTFRCDPISEHNRLYWYRQTLGQGPEFLTYFQNEAQLEKSRLLSDRFSAERPKGSFSTLEIQRTEQGDSAMYLCASSYLGLALTGELFFGEGSRLTVL.

The gene calls are TRBV2 and TRBJ1-6; no clear D gene. This CDR3 spans 14 amino acids. Germline V lookup: CDR1 SNHLY, CDR2 FYNNEI. Trimming shortened V by 6 bases and J by 10 bases, and 16 bases separated the two germline ends. The CDR3 DNA sequence: TGTGCCAGCAGGGAGACGTGGGGAGAGTCACCCCTCCACTTT. Translation: CASRETWGESPLHF.

The chain is built from TRBV24-1 and TRBJ1-2; possibly TRBD1 for D (6 bases). CDR3 length equals 13 residues. V was trimmed by 1 base and J by 10 bases, leaving 12 bases between them. Germline V gene sequence: CDR1 KGHDR, CDR2 SFDVKD. The chain's CDR3 is CATSDFGGHDYTF. The CDR3 DNA is TGTGCCACCAGTGATTTCGGGGGGCACGACTACACCTTC.

The chain recombines TRBV19 with TRBJ1-5; TRBD1 is a possible D gene (6 bases). The ends were cut back, 3 bases at V and 9 bases at J, with 15 bases in the middle. Germline CDR1 and CDR2: LNHDA and SQIVND (reference sequence). CDR3 size: 14 residues. The CDR3 sequence is CASSIRGSAMPQHF. The CDR3 DNA reads TGTGCCAGTAGTATCAGGGGCAGCGCCATGCCCCAGCATTTT.

The chain recombines TRBV6-5 with TRBJ2-5, with no clear D. CDR3 length: 13 residues. The germline V gene encodes CDR1 MNHEY and CDR2 SVGAGI. The V end was cut by 6 bases, the J end by 3 bases, with 11 bases between. The DNA of the CDR3 is TGTGCCAGCAGGATAATTGGGGAAGAGACCCAGTACTTC. Encoded protein: CASRIIGEETQYF.

The J gene is TRBJ1-1, the V gene TRBV12-3 or TRBV12-4; no firm D call. This CDR3 is 13 amino acids long. V was trimmed by 5 bases and J by 1 base, leaving 8 bases between them. CDR3 in amino acids: CASSLTENTEAFF. CDR3 nucleotide sequence: TGTGCCAGCAGTCTTACAGAGAACACTGAAGCTTTCTTT.

This chain connects TRBV27 to TRBJ2-3, with 15 bases aligning to TRBD2. Germline assignment: CDR1 MNHEY and CDR2 SMNVEV (reference sequence). The CDR3 has 17 amino acids. With 5 bases clipped from V and 6 bases from J, the junction kept 9 bases outside the gene matches. CDR3 sequence (DNA): TGTGCCAGCAGTACCCGGACTAGCGGGAGGGGATTTGATACGCAGTATTTT. This encodes CASSTRTSGRGFDTQYF.

The rearrangement joins TRBV5-4 to TRBJ1-2; D is unresolved. Looked up from germline, CDR1 is SGHNT and CDR2 is YYREEE (reference sequence). V lost 3 bases to trimming and J lost 6 bases, with 15 bases between them. The CDR3 consists of 14 residues. CDR3 bases: TGTGCCAGCAGCTCCCCGGGGAGGGCCGATGGCTACACCTTC. Residues: CASSSPGRADGYTF.

The J gene is TRBJ2-1, the V gene TRBV29-1; D is undetermined. There are 14 residues in the CDR3. The V end lost 5 bases, the J end lost 6 bases, and 17 bases lay between the germline ends. Looked up from germline, CDR1 is SQVTM and CDR2 is ANQGSEA. The CDR3 DNA sequence: TGCAGCGTTTACGGTATAAAACAGCCCAATGAGCAGTTCTTC. Translation: CSVYGIKQPNEQFF.

The genes are TRBV11-2 and TRBJ2-3; possibly TRBD1 for D (6 bases). Germline V gene lookup returns CDR1 SGHAT and CDR2 FQNNGV. This CDR3 region has 15 residues. V was clipped by 5 bases and J by 1 base, with 13 bases between them. In nucleotides, the CDR3 is TGTGCCAGCAGCATCAGGGGTATGGGCACAGATACGCAGTATTTT. This encodes CASSIRGMGTDTQYF. Looking up the rest from reference TRBV11-2 and TRBJ2-3 gives the full variable domain: EAGVAQSPRYKIIEKRQSVAFWCNPISGHATLYWYQQILGQGPKLLIQFQNNGVVDDSQLPKDRFSAERLKGVDSTLKIQPAKLEDSAVYLCASSIRGMGTDTQYFGPGTRLTVL.